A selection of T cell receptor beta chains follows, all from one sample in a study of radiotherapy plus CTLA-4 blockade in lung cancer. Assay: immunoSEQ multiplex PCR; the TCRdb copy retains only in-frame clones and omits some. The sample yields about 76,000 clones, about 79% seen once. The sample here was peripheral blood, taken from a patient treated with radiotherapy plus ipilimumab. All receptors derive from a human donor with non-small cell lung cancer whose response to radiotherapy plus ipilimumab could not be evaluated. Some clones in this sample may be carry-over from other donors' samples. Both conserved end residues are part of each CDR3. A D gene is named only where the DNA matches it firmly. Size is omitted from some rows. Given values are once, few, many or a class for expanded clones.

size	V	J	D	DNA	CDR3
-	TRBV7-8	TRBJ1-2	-	TGTGCCAGCAGCTTAGCGGGTGGGCAGATCTATGGCTACACCTTC	CASSLAGGQIYGYTF
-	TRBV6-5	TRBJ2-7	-	TGTGCCAGCAGTTACGGGGAGTCCTACGAGCAGTACTTC	CASSYGESYEQYF
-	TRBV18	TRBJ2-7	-	TGTGCCAGCTCACCAATCGTCAAGGAGGTGTCCTACGAGCAGTACTTC	CASSPIVKEVSYEQYF
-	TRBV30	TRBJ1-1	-	TGTGCCTGGAGTCACTGGGGGACAACAAACACTGAAGCTTTCTTT	CAWSHWGTTNTEAFF
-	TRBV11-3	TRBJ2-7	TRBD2	TGTGCCAGCAGCTTAAGGGCTAGCGGGGCCTACGAGCAGTACTTC	CASSLRASGAYEQYF
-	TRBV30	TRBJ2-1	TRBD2	TGTGCCTGGAGTTGGACTAGCGGGGGGACTGGTGAGCAGTTCTTC	CAWSWTSGGTGEQFF
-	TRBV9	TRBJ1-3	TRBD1	TGTGCCAGCAGCGCCCGCGGGGACACAGGGGGTGACACCATATATTTT	CASSARGDTGGDTIYF
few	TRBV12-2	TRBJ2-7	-	TGTGCAAGTCGCTCCCCTGAAGCGGGGGTTCCCTACGAGCAGTACTTC	CASRSPEAGVPYEQYF
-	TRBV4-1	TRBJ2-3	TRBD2	TGCGCCAGCAGCTCAGCGGGGGGGCGTGGAGATACGCAGTATTTT	CASSSAGGRGDTQYF
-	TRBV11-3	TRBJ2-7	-	TGTGCCAGCAGCTTCACCGGGACACAGACCTACGAGCAGTACTTC	CASSFTGTQTYEQYF
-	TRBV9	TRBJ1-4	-	TGTGCCAGCAGCGTTGGCGCGGGTGAAAAACTGTTTTTT	CASSVGAGEKLFF
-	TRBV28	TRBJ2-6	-	TGTGCCAGCAGCCCCTTTTTGCGGGACCTCTCTGGGGCCAACGTCCTGACTTTC	CASSPFLRDLSGANVLTF
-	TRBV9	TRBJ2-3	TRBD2	TGTGCCAGCAGCGTAGATTATGGGGGGGAGACAGATACGCAGTATTTT	CASSVDYGGETDTQYF
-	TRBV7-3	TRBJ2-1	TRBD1	TGTGCCAGCAGCCCGGAGTGGGACAGCAATGAGCAGTTCTTC	CASSPEWDSNEQFF
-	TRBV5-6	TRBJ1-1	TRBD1	TGTGCCAGCAGCTGGGGACAGGGGGCTGCTGAAGCTTTCTTT	CASSWGQGAAEAFF
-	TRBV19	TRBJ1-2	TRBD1	TGTGCCAGTAGTCCCCCAGGGGGCGCGGCTGGTGGCTACACCTTC	CASSPPGGAAGGYTF
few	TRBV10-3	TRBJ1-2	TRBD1	TGTGCCATTGGACAGGGTGGCGTCTATGGCTACACCTTC	CAIGQGGVYGYTF
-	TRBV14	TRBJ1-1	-	TGTGCCTGCGCAGTACAGCCGAACACTGAAGCTTTCTTT	CACAVQPNTEAFF
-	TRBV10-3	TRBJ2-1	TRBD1	TGTGCCATCAAAGGGACAGGAGACTACAATGAGCAGTTCTTC	CAIKGTGDYNEQFF
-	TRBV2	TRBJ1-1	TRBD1	TGTGCCAGCACCCAGGAAGCAGGGGGCACTGAAGCTTTCTTT	CASTQEAGGTEAFF
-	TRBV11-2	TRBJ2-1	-	TGTGCCAGCAGCCGGACTGGATACAATGAGCAGTTCTTC	CASSRTGYNEQFF
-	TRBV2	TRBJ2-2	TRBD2	TGTGCCAGCAGCGCCCACGGGACTAGCGGGACCGGGGAGCTGTTTTTT	CASSAHGTSGTGELFF
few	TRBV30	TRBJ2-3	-	TGTGCCTGGAGTGTACAATCGGATACGCAGTATTTT	CAWSVQSDTQYF
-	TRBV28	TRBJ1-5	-	TGTGCCAGCAGTTTTCCCGTCAATCAGCCCCAGCATTTT	CASSFPVNQPQHF
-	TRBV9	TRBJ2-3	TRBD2	TGTGCCAGCAGCGTAAATCCCGGGGGGTTCACAGATACGCAGTATTTT	CASSVNPGGFTDTQYF